These 25 T cell receptor beta chains share one sample of origin, sequenced in a study of regulatory dendritic cells for organ transplantation. Sequencing was performed with immunoSEQ multiplex PCR; in TCRdb, only in-frame clones are kept and a portion is missing. This table holds roughly 30,000 clones, 82% found once. The sample comprised naive CD8+ T cells from blood. The sample's subset: CD45RA+ naive T cells. Receptors originate from a human donor in good health.

The rearrangement joins TRBV7-6 to TRBJ2-1; D perhaps matches TRBD1 (5 bases). V lost 1 base and J lost 8, with 21 bases in between. The CDR3 is 17 amino acids. Germline-derived CDR1 and CDR2 are SGHVS and FNYEAQ. CDR3 nucleotide sequence: TGTGCCAGCAGCTTAGTCAGGGTAGGCGCCGGGTTAGATGAGCAGTTCTTC. Translated, it gives CASSLVRVGAGLDEQFF.

This chain connects TRBV5-6 to TRBJ2-1, with 8 nucleotides matching TRBD2. Germline V lookup: CDR1 SGHDT, CDR2 YYEEEE. V lost 2 bases and J lost 10; bases outside the gene matches: 8. The CDR3 has 14 residues. The CDR3, as DNA: TGTGCCAGCAGCTTTGACGGGGGGGCAGTGGAGCAGTTCTTC. Protein sequence: CASSFDGGAVEQFF.

The chain couples TRBV11-2 to TRBJ2-7, with D possibly TRBD1 on 6 matching bases. Germline V gene sequence: CDR1 SGHAT, CDR2 FQNNGV. V gave up 2 bases and J gave up 2 bases, with 13 bases separating them. The CDR3 is 15 amino acids. CDR3 region: CASSLYQGLPYEQYF. CDR3 in DNA: TGTGCCAGCAGCTTATATCAGGGGTTACCCTACGAGCAGTACTTC.

The gene calls are TRBV9 and TRBJ2-5, with TRBD2 matching 10 bases. The CDR3 totals 15 residues. V was clipped by 2 bases and J by 4 bases; unmatched bases: 5. Germline CDR1 SGDLS, CDR2 YYNGEE. CDR3 coding DNA: TGTGCCAGCAGCGTTGAAGCGGGAGGGGCAGAGACCCAGTACTTC. It is translated as CASSVEAGGAETQYF.

V gene TRBV29-1 combines with J gene TRBJ2-4; 10 bases agree with TRBD1. The CDR3 sequence is 14 residues long. Germline assignment: CDR1 SQVTM and CDR2 ANQGSEA. The V and J ends lost 7 bases and 6 bases, in that order; junction bases with no gene match: 9. The CDR3 DNA reads TGCAGCGGCAAGGACAGGGGGTTTGGAAACATTCAGTACTTC. This codes for CSGKDRGFGNIQYF.

V is TRBV9 and J is TRBJ2-5; 9 nucleotides agree with TRBD2. The germline V gene has CDR1 SGDLS and CDR2 YYNGEE. Trimming at V came to 5 bases and at J to 4 bases, leaving 12 bases not matched to a gene. The length of the CDR3 is 16 residues. CDR3 DNA: TGTGCCAGCAGTGACAGCCTTAGCGGGGGTGGAGAGACCCAGTACTTC. It is translated as CASSDSLSGGGETQYF.

This clone was recorded once. The J gene is TRBJ1-2, the V gene TRBV4-1; TRBD1 matches at 9 bases. Germline CDR1 reads MGHRA; CDR2 reads YSYEKL. The CDR3 is 17 residues long. Trimming removed 2 bases from V and 4 bases from J; junction bases left unmatched: 11. The CDR3, as DNA: TGCGCCAGCAGCCAACCGGGACAGGGTGAGGTTGGCTATGGCTACACCTTC. Amino acid sequence: CASSQPGQGEVGYGYTF.

The chain combines TRBV27 with TRBJ2-7; 7 bases fit TRBD2. Germline loops: CDR1 MNHEY, CDR2 SMNVEV (reference sequence). The CDR3 spans 15 residues. V lost 3 bases to trimming and J lost 2 bases; unmatched junction nucleotides: 7. CDR3 in DNA: TGTGCCAGCAGTTTCAGGGCTAGCGGTACCTACGAGCAGTACTTC. This codes for CASSFRASGTYEQYF.

This clone appeared a single time. The gene calls are TRBV20-1 and TRBJ1-2; no firm D call. CDR1 and CDR2 from the germline V gene are DFQATT and SNEGSKA (reference sequence). The V and J ends lost 3 bases and 6 bases respectively, with 5 bases between them. The CDR3 has 10 amino acids. CDR3 bases: TGCAGTGCTAGGCCAGATGGCTACACCTTC. Its protein product is CSARPDGYTF.

This clone has a single count. This specimen includes other DNA sequences encoding the same CDR3. The chain joins TRBV2 to TRBJ1-2, with 7 bases aligning to TRBD1. V shed 1 base and J 4 bases; nucleotides not matched to a gene: 3. The germline CDR1 and CDR2 sequences are SNHLY and FYNNEI. The CDR3 is made up of 14 amino acids. The CDR3 DNA reads TGTGCCAGCAGTGAAGGACAGGGCGCCTATGGCTACACCTTC. It codes for CASSEGQGAYGYTF. The whole variable domain, remainder taken from reference TRBV2 and TRBJ1-2, is EPEVTQTPSHQVTQMGQEVILRCVPISNHLYFYWYRQILGQKVEFLVSFYNNEISEKSEIFDDQFSVERPDGSNFTLKIRSTKLEDSAMYFCASSEGQGAYGYTFGSGTRLTVV.

The chain uses TRBV19 and TRBJ1-5; 7 nucleotides agree with TRBD1. V dropped 4 bases and J dropped 0; count of bases not matched to a gene: 9. The CDR3 length is 17 residues. The germline CDR1 and CDR2 sequences are LNHDA and SQIVND (reference sequence). The CDR3 nucleotides read TGTGCCAGTAGTAAGGGACAGATTAGACCTAGCAATCAGCCCCAGCATTTT. Amino acid sequence: CASSKGQIRPSNQPQHF.

This clone was detected once. This chain connects TRBV19 to TRBJ2-1; tentatively, D is TRBD1 (5 bases). CDR3 size: 15 residues. The ends were cut back, 3 bases at V and 0 bases at J, with 9 bases in the middle. Germline V gene lookup returns CDR1 LNHDA and CDR2 SQIVND (reference sequence). CDR3 sequence reads: CASSIKDSSYNEQFF. Written as DNA, the CDR3 is TGTGCCAGTAGTATTAAAGACAGCTCCTACAATGAGCAGTTCTTC. The full variable domain, in which reference TRBV19 and TRBJ2-1 provide the parts outside the CDR3, is DGGITQSPKYLFRKEGQNVTLSCEQNLNHDAMYWYRQDPGQGLRLIYYSQIVNDFQKGDIAEGYSVSREKKESFPLTVTSAQKNPTAFYLCASSIKDSSYNEQFFGPGTRLTVL.

The chain combines TRBV7-2 with TRBJ2-7, with a possible D match to TRBD1 (6 bases). The CDR3 runs 12 residues. Germline values: CDR1 SGHTA, CDR2 FQGNSA. The germline V and J ends were trimmed by 1 base and 9 bases, with 10 bases remaining between them. The CDR3 loop reads CASSLGDTVQYF. Here the CDR3 DNA reads TGTGCCAGCAGCTTAGGGGACACCGTGCAGTACTTC.

The V call is TRBV2, the J call TRBJ2-1; 9 bases agree with TRBD2. V shed 5 bases and J 2 bases; nucleotides not matched to a gene: 13. Germline CDR1 and CDR2: SNHLY and FYNNEI. The CDR3 sequence is 18 residues long. The CDR3 DNA reads as TGTGCCAGCAGTACAAGGGATGGCGGGGGGGCAGCCTACAATGAGCAGTTCTTC. This codes for CASSTRDGGGAAYNEQFF.

The chain uses TRBV27 and TRBJ1-1; D possibly corresponds to TRBD1 (5 bases). Germline lookup yields CDR1 MNHEY and CDR2 SMNVEV (reference sequence). Trimming took 0 bases from V and 0 from J, leaving 8 bases between them. This CDR3 comprises 15 residues. DNA of the CDR3: TGTGCCAGCAGTTTATCCGGGGGAATGAACACTGAAGCTTTCTTT. As protein: CASSLSGGMNTEAFF.

This clone came up once. The genes are TRBV7-9 and TRBJ2-7, with D possibly TRBD1 on 5 matching bases. The CDR3 loop spans 12 amino acids. CDR1 is SEHNR and CDR2 is FQNEAQ in the germline V gene (reference sequence). Trimming left V 1 base short and J 6 bases short, with 7 bases between. The CDR3 sequence: CASSLVGVEQYF. The CDR3, as DNA: TGTGCCAGCAGCTTAGTAGGGGTCGAGCAGTACTTC. The full variable domain, with the rest looked up from reference TRBV7-9 and TRBJ2-7, is DTGVSQNPRHKITKRGQNVTFRCDPISEHNRLYWYRQTLGQGPEFLTYFQNEAQLEKSRLLSDRFSAERPKGSFSTLEIQRTEQGDSAMYLCASSLVGVEQYFGPGTRLTVT.

In its sample, this clone was seen a few times. V is TRBV5-1 and J is TRBJ2-1; 10 bases fit TRBD2. The CDR3 is 16 amino acids. Germline V gene data show CDR1 as SGHRS and CDR2 as YFSETQ. The J segment lost 9 bases and the V segment lost 1 base, leaving 10 bases of the junction unmatched. The CDR3 region is CASSLSSSGGRGEQFF. The CDR3, as DNA: TGCGCCAGCAGCTTGTCCTCTAGCGGGGGCCGGGGTGAGCAGTTCTTC.

The chain couples TRBV7-9 to TRBJ1-1, with D possibly matching TRBD1 (5 bases). The V end was cut by 5 bases, the J end by 11 bases, with 15 bases between. The germline V gene encodes CDR1 SEHNR and CDR2 FQNEAQ (reference sequence). This CDR3 region has 12 residues. CDR3 residues: CASSLSSGGAFF. The CDR3 DNA sequence: TGTGCCAGCAGCCTCAGTAGCGGGGGGGCTTTCTTT.

The rearrangement links TRBV12-5 to TRBJ2-3, with 11 bases that match TRBD2. The V and J ends lost 6 bases and 4 bases, in that order; junction bases with no gene match: 6. The CDR3 runs 15 residues. Per the germline V gene, CDR1 is LGHNT and CDR2 is FRNRAP. The CDR3, as DNA: TGTGCTAGTGGCTATCTAGCGGGGGGAGCAGATACGCAGTATTTT. Protein product: CASGYLAGGADTQYF.

The V gene is TRBV6-1, the J gene TRBJ1-3; the match to TRBD1 covers 7 bases. The CDR3 is 15 amino acids. V gave up 6 bases and J gave up 0 bases; unmatched junction bases: 5. The germline CDR1 and CDR2 sequences are MNHNS and SASEGT. The DNA of the CDR3 is TGTGCCAGCAGAAACCGGGACAGCTCTGGAAACACCATATATTTT. Its protein is CASRNRDSSGNTIYF.

The chain employs TRBV10-3 and TRBJ2-1; 13 nucleotides align to TRBD2. Germline values: CDR1 ENHRY, CDR2 SYGVKD. Unmatched junction bases numbered 6, after V lost 6 bases and J lost 4 bases. This CDR3 is built from 16 residues. CDR3 residues: CAIRGTSGAEYNEQFF. The CDR3 DNA sequence: TGTGCCATCAGAGGGACTAGCGGGGCGGAATACAATGAGCAGTTCTTC.

The chain has TRBV5-1 and TRBJ2-5, with TRBD1 matching 7 bases. The CDR3 contains 16 residues. Germline V gene sequence: CDR1 SGHRS, CDR2 YFSETQ. V trimming: 4 bases; J trimming: 2 bases; junction bases outside the gene matches: 11. CDR3 region: CASSADGQVGQETQYF. The DNA of the CDR3 is TGCGCCAGCAGCGCGGACGGACAGGTTGGTCAAGAGACCCAGTACTTC.

This rearrangement joins TRBV7-9 to TRBJ2-5, with TRBD2 matching over 14 bases. CDR1 is SEHNR and CDR2 is FQNEAQ in the germline V gene (reference sequence). V shed 1 base and J 5 bases; nucleotides not matched to a gene: 6. The CDR3 is 17 amino acids. CDR3 DNA sequence: TGTGCCAGCAGCTTAGGGACTAGCGGGGGGCAGCTCGAGACCCAGTACTTC. Translation: CASSLGTSGGQLETQYF.

The chain carries TRBV19 and TRBJ2-5; D might be TRBD1 (7 bases). Germline V gene sequence: CDR1 LNHDA, CDR2 SQIVND (reference sequence). V was trimmed by 5 bases and J by 2 bases, leaving 15 bases between them. The CDR3 is 15 amino acids. CDR3 region: CASSAGRTGQETQYF. CDR3 DNA: TGTGCCAGTAGTGCGGGAAGGACAGGTCAAGAGACCCAGTACTTC.

This chain connects TRBV12-5 to TRBJ2-1; 10 bases agree with TRBD2. This CDR3 region has 16 residues. Germline V gene data show CDR1 as LGHNT and CDR2 as FRNRAP. J was trimmed by 7 bases and V by 1 base; bases with no gene match: 7. CDR3 region: CASGLGASGGVNEQFF. The CDR3 DNA reads as TGTGCTAGTGGTTTGGGGGCTAGCGGGGGAGTGAATGAGCAGTTCTTC.